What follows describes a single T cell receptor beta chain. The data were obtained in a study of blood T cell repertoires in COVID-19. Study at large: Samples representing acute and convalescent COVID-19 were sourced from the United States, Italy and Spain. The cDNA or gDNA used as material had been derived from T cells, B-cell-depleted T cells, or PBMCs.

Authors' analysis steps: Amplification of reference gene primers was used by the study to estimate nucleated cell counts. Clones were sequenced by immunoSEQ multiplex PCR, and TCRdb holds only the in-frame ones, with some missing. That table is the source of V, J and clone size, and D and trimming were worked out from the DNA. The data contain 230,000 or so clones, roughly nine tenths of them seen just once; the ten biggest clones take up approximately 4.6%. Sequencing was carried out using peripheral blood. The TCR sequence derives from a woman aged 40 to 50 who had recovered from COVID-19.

The CDR3 nucleotides are TGCGCCAGCAGCTTGAGGCAGACGGGAGAGACCCAGTACTTC. This encodes CASSLRQTGETQYF. The V gene is TRBV5-1, the J gene TRBJ2-5; D call uncertain. Trimming left V 1 base short and J 4 bases short, with 11 bases between. Germline V gene sequence: CDR1 SGHRS, CDR2 YFSETQ. CDR3 length: 14 residues.